The clone carrying this T cell receptor beta chain has a handful of counts. The data belong to a study of T cells in Graves' hyperthyroidism and ophthalmopathy. This CDR3 has 14 amino acids. With V trimmed by 6 bases and J by 4 bases, 2 bases remained unmatched. In germline, CDR1 is ENHRY, CDR2 SYGVKD. Individuals with ophthalmopathy presented a Clinical Activity Score of at least 3, a NOSPECS grade of at least 4 and a duration under 3 months. Not enrolled were patients with uncontrolled infection, other autoimmune disease, pregnancy or lactation. Regions amplified from RNA transcripts were the TCR beta CDR3 regions. When the TCR CDR3 underwent first-round RT-PCR, the HTBI primer set was used. Each CDR3 protein is one row after TCRdb ran MiXCR on the multiplex PCR reads. The sample has more than 300,000 distinct CDR3 sequences; around 20% are singletons.

The sample consisted of blood. The source is a man in his late teens or twenties with Graves' ophthalmopathy. The chain carries TRBV10-3 and TRBJ1-3, with 11 bases fitting TRBD1. For the CDR3, the DNA is TGTGCCATCAGGGGACAGGGGGTCGGAAACACCATATATTTT. The encoded protein is CAIRGQGVGNTIYF.